This TCR beta chain was profiled in a study of blood T cells in healthy people across ages. The second PCR ran about 7 to 12 cycles with a sample-barcoded 5' primer and J-beta primers. Each CDR3 protein is one row after TCRdb ran MiXCR on the 5' RACE reads. Of some 940,000 distinct CDR3 sequences listed, roughly 29% are singletons. This clonotype appeared a few times. The CDR3 contains 14 residues. The trim removed 7 bases at V and 4 bases at J, leaving 8 bases unmatched. The germline gives CDR1 MDHEN, CDR2 SYDVKM. The same sample was also used in a study of T cells of mothers and their children.

The chain recombines TRBV28 with TRBJ2-5, with TRBD2 identical over 8 bases. Sample: blood. The clonotype comes from a woman in her thirties or forties in good health. In DNA form, the CDR3 reads TGTGCCAGCACCTCGGGGACTAGGACAGAGACCCAGTACTTC. As protein: CASTSGTRTETQYF.